The subject of this entry is one TCR beta chain. Its binding antigen is unknown. No quality values exist for individual bases; no much larger clone is one base distant. TCR beta CDR3 regions were amplified from RNA transcripts. A first-round RT-PCR of the TCR CDR3 used the HTBI primer set with the Qiagen OneStep RT-PCR kit. A second multiplex PCR round built the libraries, followed by size selection and purification. Libraries were sequenced paired-end with 100 bp reads on an Illumina HiSeq2000. Per the source publication's procedure: Raw data were processed with SOAPnuke, discarding reads with adapters, uncalled bases, mean Phred below 15, or no exact constant-primer or identifier match. High-quality paired reads were merged with COPE v1.2.5, and unique nucleotide sequences were defined as clonotypes. MiTCR v1.1 was used to align clonotypes to the IMGT TRBV, TRBD and TRBJ reference segments. The analysis included only V-J combinations with a frequency above 0.0001, which together covered 99% to 99.2% of the repertoires. A TCS score was defined as the ratio between F50 (clonal expansion) and ExV (chaos), using BLOSUM62-based TCRdist between CDR3 peptides within each V-J. Welch's t-statistics and random forest reduced 500 to 650 V-J features to roughly 13, which were used in a naive Bayes classifier (R e1071). TCRdb trimmed public reads at Q25 via fastp, called clones via MiXCR and kept in-frame beta chains. CDR3 protein duplicates are merged, each entry listing the most common genes and DNA. In this record, the V and J calls reflect TCRdb's handling and not the investigators' own analysis. This sample is represented by more than 550,000 distinct CDR3 sequences; around 16% of them were singletons. About 16% of the sample is held by the ten biggest clonotypes.

This sample is part of a study of T cells in Graves' hyperthyroidism and ophthalmopathy (dated by TCRdb to about 2019). Study-level background: Peripheral blood samples were taken at the time of initial diagnosis, prior to any treatment. After sampling, hyperthyroidism patients received methimazole starting at 30 mg daily, and ophthalmopathy patients received high-dose intravenous methylprednisolone. An independent validation cohort of around 19 hyperthyroidism patients and more than 15 patients who later progressed to ophthalmopathy tested prospective prediction of ophthalmopathy. A discovery cohort of approximately 100 patients, 43 with Graves' ophthalmopathy and 55 to 60 with stable Graves' hyperthyroidism, was used to find distinguishing TCR V-J signatures. Thyroid tissue and blood T-cell repertoires from over 5 Graves' hyperthyroidism patients were also compared in the study. The 85 to 100 discovery patients were randomly split 7:3 into training and test sets. According to the paper, TCR Vbeta CDR3 sequencing was carried out on more than 120 peripheral blood samples, which came from more than 40 ophthalmopathy, under 85 hyperthyroidism and some 17 progressor patients.

Results the study describes overall, beyond this receptor: A 13 V-J signature model separated ophthalmopathy from stable hyperthyroidism, with approximately 87% sensitivity and just under 84% specificity in cross-validation and 80%/75% in testing. Sample size was not statistically predetermined, and investigators were not blinded to group allocation. In validation, the model predicted progression to ophthalmopathy with 60% to 71% sensitivity and roughly 75% specificity, a median of around 6.6 months before onset. Most expanded thyroid clonotypes (frequency above 0.001) were also detected in blood, suggesting blood repertoires may reflect thyroid immune responses.

Stable Graves' hyperthyroidism was defined as no progression to ophthalmopathy during 18 months of follow-up. The hyperthyroidism patients were between 18 and 65 years old and newly diagnosed, with a disease duration of less than 2 months. Exclusion was applied to patients with uncontrolled infections, other autoimmune diseases, pregnancy or lactation. Clinical symptoms, serum thyroxine and TRAb, thyroid ultrasound, and orbital computed tomography formed the basis for the diagnoses. PBMCs were isolated from 8 to 10 ml of fresh peripheral blood by Ficoll-Paque density gradient centrifugation. Trizol reagent was used to extract total RNA, and RNA quality was then checked on an Agilent 2100 Bioanalyzer. Measured from the cysteine to the phenylalanine, the CDR3 is 17 residues long. The kept DNA is CDR3 alone, 51 bases in frame from the first base. The germline V gene yields SNHLY for CDR1 and FYNNEI for CDR2. V trim: 4 bases; J trim: 2 bases; unmatched bases: 9.

The chain joins TRBV2 to TRBJ2-3; 10 bases in between match TRBD2. The sequenced sample was blood. This TCR was recovered from a man aged 50 or older with Graves' hyperthyroidism. The nucleotide sequence reads TGTGCCAGCAGTGTTCAGCGGGAGGGCCTACTCACAGATACGCAGTATTTT. This sequence encodes CASSVQREGLLTDTQYF.